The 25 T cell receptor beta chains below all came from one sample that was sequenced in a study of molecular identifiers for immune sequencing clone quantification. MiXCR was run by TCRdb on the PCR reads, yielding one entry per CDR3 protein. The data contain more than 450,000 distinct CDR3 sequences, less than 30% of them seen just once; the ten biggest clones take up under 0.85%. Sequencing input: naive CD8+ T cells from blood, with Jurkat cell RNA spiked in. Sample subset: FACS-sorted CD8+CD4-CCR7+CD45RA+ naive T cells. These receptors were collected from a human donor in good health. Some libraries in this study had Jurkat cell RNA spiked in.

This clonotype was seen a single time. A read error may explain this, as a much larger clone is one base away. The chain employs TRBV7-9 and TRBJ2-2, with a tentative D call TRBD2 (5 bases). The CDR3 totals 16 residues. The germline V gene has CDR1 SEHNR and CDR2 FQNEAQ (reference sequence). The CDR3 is CASSVDPDFDTGVLFF. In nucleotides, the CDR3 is TGTGCCAGCAGCGTCGACCCAGATTTTGACACCGGGGTGCTGTTTTTT.

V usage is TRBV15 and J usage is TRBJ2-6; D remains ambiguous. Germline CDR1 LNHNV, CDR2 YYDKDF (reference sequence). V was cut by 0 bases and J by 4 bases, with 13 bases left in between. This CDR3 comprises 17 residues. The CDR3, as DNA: TGTGCCACCAGCAGAGATGAAGTATTGGTGGGGGCCAACGTCCTGACTTTC. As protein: CATSRDEVLVGANVLTF.

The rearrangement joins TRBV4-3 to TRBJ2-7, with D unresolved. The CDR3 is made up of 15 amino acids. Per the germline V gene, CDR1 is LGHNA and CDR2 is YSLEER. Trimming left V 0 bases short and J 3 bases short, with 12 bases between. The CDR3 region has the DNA TGCGCCAGCAGCCAAGACATGGGCAACTTCTACGAGCAGTACTTC. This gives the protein CASSQDMGNFYEQYF.

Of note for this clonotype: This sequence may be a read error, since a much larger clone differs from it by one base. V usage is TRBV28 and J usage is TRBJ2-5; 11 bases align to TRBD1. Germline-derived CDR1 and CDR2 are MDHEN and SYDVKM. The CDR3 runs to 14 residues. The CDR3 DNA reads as TGTGCCAGCAGCCGGACAGGGGGCGAAGAGGCCCAGTACTTC. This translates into CASSRTGGEEAQYF.

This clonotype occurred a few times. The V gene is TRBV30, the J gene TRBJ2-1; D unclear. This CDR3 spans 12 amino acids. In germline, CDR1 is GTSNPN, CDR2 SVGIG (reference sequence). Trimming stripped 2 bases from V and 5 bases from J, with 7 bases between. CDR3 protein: CAWSQLNNEQFF. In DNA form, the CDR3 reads TGTGCCTGGAGTCAACTTAACAATGAGCAGTTCTTC.

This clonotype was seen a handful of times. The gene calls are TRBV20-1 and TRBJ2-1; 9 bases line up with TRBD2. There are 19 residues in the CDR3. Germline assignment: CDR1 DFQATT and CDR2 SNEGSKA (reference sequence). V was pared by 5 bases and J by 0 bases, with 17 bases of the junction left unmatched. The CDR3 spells CSAHSTRLADPSSYNEQFF. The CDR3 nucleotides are TGCAGTGCTCACTCCACCCGACTAGCGGACCCTAGCTCCTACAATGAGCAGTTCTTC.

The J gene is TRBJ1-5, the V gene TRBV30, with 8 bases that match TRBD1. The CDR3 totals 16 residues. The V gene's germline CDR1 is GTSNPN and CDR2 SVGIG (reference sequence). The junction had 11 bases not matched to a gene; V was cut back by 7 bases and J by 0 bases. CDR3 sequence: CAYSRTGTYSNQPQHF. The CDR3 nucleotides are TGTGCCTACTCACGGACAGGGACCTATAGCAATCAGCCCCAGCATTTT. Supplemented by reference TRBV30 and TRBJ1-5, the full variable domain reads SQTIHQWPATLVQPVGSPLSLECTVEGTSNPNLYWYRQAAGRGLQLLFYSVGIGQISSEVPQNLSASRPQDRQFILSSKKLLLSDSGFYLCAYSRTGTYSNQPQHFGDGTRLSIL.

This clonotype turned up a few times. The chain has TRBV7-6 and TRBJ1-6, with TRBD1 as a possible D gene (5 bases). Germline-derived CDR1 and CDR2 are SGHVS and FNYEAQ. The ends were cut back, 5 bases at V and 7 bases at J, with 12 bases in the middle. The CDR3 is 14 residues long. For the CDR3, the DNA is TGTGCCAGCAGCCGGGACGGCAAAAATTCACCCCTCCACTTT. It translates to CASSRDGKNSPLHF.

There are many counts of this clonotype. CDR3 in DNA: TGTGCCAGCAGTCAAGACAGGGGACGCACTGAAGCTTTCTTT. It encodes CASSQDRGRTEAFF. The chain uses TRBV6-5 and TRBJ1-1, with 8 bases matching TRBD1. Trimming took 5 bases from V and 4 from J; bases not matched to a gene: 6. Germline V gene sequence: CDR1 MNHEY, CDR2 SVGAGI. This CDR3 is built from 14 residues.

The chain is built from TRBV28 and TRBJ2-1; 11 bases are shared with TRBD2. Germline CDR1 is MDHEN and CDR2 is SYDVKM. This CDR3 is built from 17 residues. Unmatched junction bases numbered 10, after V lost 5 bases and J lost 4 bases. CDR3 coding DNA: TGTGCCAGCAGTCCTAAACTAGCGGGAGAACTTTACAATGAGCAGTTCTTC. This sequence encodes CASSPKLAGELYNEQFF.

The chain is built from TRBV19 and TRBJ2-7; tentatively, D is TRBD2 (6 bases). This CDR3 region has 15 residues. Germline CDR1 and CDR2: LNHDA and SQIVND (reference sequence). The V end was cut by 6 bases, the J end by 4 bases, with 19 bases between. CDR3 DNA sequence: TGTGCCAGTAGCCCCTTGGGGGGACTGCCATACGAGCAGTACTTC. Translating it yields CASSPLGGLPYEQYF.

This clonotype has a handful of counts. In DNA form, the CDR3 reads TGTGCCAGCAGTTTAGCAGGCACAGGGGCGGGCGGGGAGCTGTTTTTT. This gives the protein CASSLAGTGAGGELFF. This sequence joins TRBV12-3 or TRBV12-4 and TRBJ2-2; 7 positions match TRBD1. V lost 0 bases, J lost 7 bases, and 8 bases stayed unmatched. There are 16 residues in the CDR3.

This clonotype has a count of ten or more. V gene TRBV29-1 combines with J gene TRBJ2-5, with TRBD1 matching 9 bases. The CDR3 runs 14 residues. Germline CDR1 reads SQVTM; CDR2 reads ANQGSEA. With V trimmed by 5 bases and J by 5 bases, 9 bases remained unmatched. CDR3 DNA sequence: TGCAGCGTTACTCCACAGGGGGCCGGGGAGACCCAGTACTTC. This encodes CSVTPQGAGETQYF. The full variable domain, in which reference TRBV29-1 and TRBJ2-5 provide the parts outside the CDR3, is SAVISQKPSRDICQRGTSLTIQCQVDSQVTMMFWYRQQPGQSLTLIATANQGSEATYESGFVIDKFPISRPNLTFSTLTVSNMSPEDSSIYLCSVTPQGAGETQYFGPGTRLLVL.

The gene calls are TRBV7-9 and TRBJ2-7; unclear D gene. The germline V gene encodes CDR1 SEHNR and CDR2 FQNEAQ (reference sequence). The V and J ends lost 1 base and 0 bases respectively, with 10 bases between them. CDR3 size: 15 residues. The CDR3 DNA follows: TGTGCCAGCAGCTTAGTCGTAGATTACTCCTACGAGCAGTACTTC. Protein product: CASSLVVDYSYEQYF.

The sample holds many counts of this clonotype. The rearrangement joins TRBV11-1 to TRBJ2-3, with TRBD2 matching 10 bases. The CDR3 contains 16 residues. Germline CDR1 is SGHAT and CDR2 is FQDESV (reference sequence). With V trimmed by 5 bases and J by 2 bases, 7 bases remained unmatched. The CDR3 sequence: CASSTWTSGSTDTQYF. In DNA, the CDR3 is TGTGCCAGCAGCACCTGGACTAGCGGTTCCACAGATACGCAGTATTTT.

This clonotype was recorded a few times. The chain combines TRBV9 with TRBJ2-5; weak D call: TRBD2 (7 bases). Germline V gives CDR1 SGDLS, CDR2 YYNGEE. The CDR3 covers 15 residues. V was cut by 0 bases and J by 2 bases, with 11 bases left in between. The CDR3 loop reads CASSVAGGYQETQYF. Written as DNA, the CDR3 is TGTGCCAGCAGCGTAGCGGGGGGCTATCAAGAGACCCAGTACTTC.

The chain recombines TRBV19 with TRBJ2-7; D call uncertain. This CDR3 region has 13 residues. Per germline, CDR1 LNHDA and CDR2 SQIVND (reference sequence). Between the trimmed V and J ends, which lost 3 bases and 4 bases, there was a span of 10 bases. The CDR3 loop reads CASSIASDYEQYF. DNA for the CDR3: TGTGCCAGTAGTATCGCCAGCGATTACGAGCAGTACTTC.

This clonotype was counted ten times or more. CDR3: CASPDSGGATDTQYF. CDR3 nucleotide sequence: TGTGCCAGCCCCGATAGCGGGGGGGCTACAGATACGCAGTATTTT. The chain recombines TRBV7-9 with TRBJ2-3; 11 positions agree with TRBD2. V gave up 8 bases and J gave up 3 bases; unmatched junction bases: 7. This CDR3 has 15 residues. Germline CDR1 is SEHNR and CDR2 is FQNEAQ (reference sequence).

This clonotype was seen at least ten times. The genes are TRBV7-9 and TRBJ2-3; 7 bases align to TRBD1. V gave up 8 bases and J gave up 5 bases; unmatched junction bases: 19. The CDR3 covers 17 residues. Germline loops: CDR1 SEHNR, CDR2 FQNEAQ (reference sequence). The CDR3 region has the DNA TGTGCCAGCGCCTCTATTCGGAGAGGGGGCAGGGAAGATACGCAGTATTTT. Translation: CASASIRRGGREDTQYF.

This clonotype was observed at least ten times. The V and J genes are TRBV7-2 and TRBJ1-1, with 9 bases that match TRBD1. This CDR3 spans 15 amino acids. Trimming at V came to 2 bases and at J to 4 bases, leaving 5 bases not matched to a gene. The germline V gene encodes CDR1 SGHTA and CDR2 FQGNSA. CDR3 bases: TGTGCCAGCAGCTTAACTGAGGGACAGGGCACTGAAGCTTTCTTT. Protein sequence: CASSLTEGQGTEAFF.

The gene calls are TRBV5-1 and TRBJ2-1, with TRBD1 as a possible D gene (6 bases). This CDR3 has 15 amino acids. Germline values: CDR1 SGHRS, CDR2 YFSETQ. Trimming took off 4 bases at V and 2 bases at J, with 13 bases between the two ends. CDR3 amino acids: CASSGLDSPYNEQFF. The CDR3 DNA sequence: TGCGCCAGCAGCGGTTTGGACAGTCCCTACAATGAGCAGTTCTTC.

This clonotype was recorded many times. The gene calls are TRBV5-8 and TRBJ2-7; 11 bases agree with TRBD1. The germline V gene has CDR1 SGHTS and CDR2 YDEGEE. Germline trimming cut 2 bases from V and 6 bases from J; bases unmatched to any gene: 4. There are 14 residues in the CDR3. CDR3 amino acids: CASSFGTGGAEQYF. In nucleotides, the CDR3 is TGTGCCAGCAGCTTCGGGACAGGGGGTGCCGAGCAGTACTTC.

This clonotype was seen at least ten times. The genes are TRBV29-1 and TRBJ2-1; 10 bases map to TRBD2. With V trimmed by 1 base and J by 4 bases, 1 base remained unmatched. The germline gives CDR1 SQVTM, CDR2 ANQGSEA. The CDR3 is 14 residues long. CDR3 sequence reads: CSVEASGSYNEQFF. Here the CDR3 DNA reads TGCAGCGTTGAAGCTAGCGGGAGTTACAATGAGCAGTTCTTC.

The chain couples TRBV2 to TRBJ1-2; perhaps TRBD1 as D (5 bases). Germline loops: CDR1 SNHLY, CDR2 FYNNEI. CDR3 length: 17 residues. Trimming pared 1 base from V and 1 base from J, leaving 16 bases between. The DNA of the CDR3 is TGTGCCAGCAGTGAAGGGAGGCCGTGGGGCCTTAACTATGGCTACACCTTC. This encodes CASSEGRPWGLNYGYTF.

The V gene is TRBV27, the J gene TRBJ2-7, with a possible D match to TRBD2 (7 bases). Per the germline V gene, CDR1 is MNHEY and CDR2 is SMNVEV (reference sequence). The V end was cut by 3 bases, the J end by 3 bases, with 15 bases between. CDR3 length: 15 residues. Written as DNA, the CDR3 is TGTGCCAGCAGTTTTGAAGGGGGGGGGTACTACGAGCAGTACTTC. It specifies CASSFEGGGYYEQYF.